The clone carrying this T cell receptor beta chain was recorded at least ten times. The entry originates in a study of T cells in Graves' hyperthyroidism and ophthalmopathy. V lost 5 bases to trimming and J lost 9 bases; unmatched junction nucleotides: 12. Per the germline V gene, CDR1 is MNHEY and CDR2 is SVGAGI. This CDR3 is built from 15 residues. Subjects with ophthalmopathy showed a Clinical Activity Score no lower than 3, a NOSPECS grade no lower than 4, and a duration shorter than 3 months. Amplification of TCR beta CDR3 regions used RNA as the template. With the HTBI primer set, the TCR CDR3 went through a first round of RT-PCR. TCRdb reprocessed the multiplex PCR reads via MiXCR and lists one record per CDR3 protein. The data hold fewer than 550,000 distinct CDR3 sequences, with approximately 25% observed a single time.

This receptor was taken from a woman in her 30s with Graves' ophthalmopathy. The chain joins TRBV6-5 to TRBJ2-5, with 10 bases identical to TRBD2. Material for sequencing was blood. CDR3 nucleotides: TGTGCCAGCAGTACCGGGACTAGCGCGGGTTGGGCCCAGTACTTC. Translation gives CASSTGTSAGWAQYF.